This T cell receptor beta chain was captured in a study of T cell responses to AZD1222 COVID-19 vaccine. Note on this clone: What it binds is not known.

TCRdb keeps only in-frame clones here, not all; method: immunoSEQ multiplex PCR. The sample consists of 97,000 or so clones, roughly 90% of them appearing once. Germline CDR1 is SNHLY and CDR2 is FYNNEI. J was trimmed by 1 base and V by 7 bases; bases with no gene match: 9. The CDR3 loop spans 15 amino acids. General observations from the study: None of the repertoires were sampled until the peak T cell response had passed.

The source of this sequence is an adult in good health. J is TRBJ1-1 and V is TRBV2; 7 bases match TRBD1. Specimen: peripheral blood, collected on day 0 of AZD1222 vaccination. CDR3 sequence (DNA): TGTGCCAGCACCTGGGACAGAGCCCCGAACACTGAAGCTTTCTTT. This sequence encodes CASTWDRAPNTEAFF.